This TCR beta chain was obtained from a study of siplizumab effects on memory and regulatory T cells. Findings and caveats of the study: Reactions containing siplizumab showed mappable alloreactive CD4+ clones averaging 68.8% Treg-derived, versus roughly 25% in controls. Alloreactive sequences from unstimulated CD4+ memory cells fell significantly with siplizumab.

As regards this clone: Its antigen is as yet unknown.

This CDR3 region has 15 residues. The V end lost 2 bases, the J end lost 2 bases, and 10 bases lay between the germline ends. Germline V CDR1 and CDR2: SGHAT, FQNNGV. Repertoires were generated with immunoSEQ multiplex PCR, while TCRdb's copy carries only in-frame clones and drops some. The profile shows about 56,000 clones, around 97% of them singletons. This TCR was sampled from a human donor in good health. The sequenced sample was naive CD8+ T cells sorted from blood. This sequence joins TRBV11-2 and TRBJ2-1, with a tentative D call TRBD2 (5 bases). The CDR3 DNA sequence: TGTGCCAGCAGCTTATTAGAGGGAGCCTACAATGAGCAGTTCTTC. Encoded protein: CASSLLEGAYNEQFF. Based on the CDR3 plus reference TRBV11-2 and TRBJ2-1, the full variable domain is EAGVAQSPRYKIIEKRQSVAFWCNPISGHATLYWYQQILGQGPKLLIQFQNNGVVDDSQLPKDRFSAERLKGVDSTLKIQPAKLEDSAVYLCASSLLEGAYNEQFFGPGTRLTVL.